This T cell receptor beta chain was identified in a study of glioma-infiltrating T cells after dendritic cell vaccination. The wider study: The vaccine used monocyte-derived dendritic cells pulsed overnight with autologous tumor lysate.

The PCR used 60 V beta and 13 J beta primers. The repertoire was sequenced with immunoSEQ multiplex PCR; TCRdb's copy has only in-frame clones and lacks some. The sample has about 49,000 clones, 85% seen once. Trimming removed 2 bases from V and 0 bases from J, with 5 bases in between. The germline gives CDR1 SGHDT, CDR2 YYEEEE. This CDR3 has 14 residues. The chain recombines TRBV5-6 with TRBJ2-2, with D unresolved. This clonotype was sampled from a human donor with glioblastoma. The specimen comprised blood, sampled before dendritic cell vaccination. CDR3 region: CASSLFTNTGELFF. The CDR3 DNA is TGTGCCAGCAGCTTATTCACGAACACCGGGGAGCTGTTTTTT.